Listed here are 7 T cell receptor beta chains from one sample, sequenced in a study of T-cell reconstitution after alpha-beta-depleted transplantation in children. Findings and limits, study-wide: T cells produced anew were the main source of T-cell counts and diversity one year after transplant.

For these receptors, no antigen is known. The authors prepared the TCRbeta library with unique molecular identifiers. In TCRdb, the PCR reads were re-called with MiXCR into one record per CDR3 protein. The data show around 300,000 distinct CDR3 sequences, around 7.3% seen once. The source was peripheral blood, collected 360 days after TCRalphabeta/CD19-depleted stem cell transplant. The receptor set was obtained from a female patient aged 2-9 years who had a stem cell transplant for Fanconi anemia, so the T cells may come from the graft donor.

This clonotype has at least ten counts. The chain employs TRBV2 and TRBJ2-7; 8 nucleotides align to TRBD1. CDR1 and CDR2 from the germline V gene are SNHLY and FYNNEI. V lost 3 bases and J lost 3; bases outside the gene matches: 4. The CDR3 sequence is 14 residues long. CDR3: CASSDVGTGYEQYF. The DNA of the CDR3 is TGTGCCAGCAGTGACGTCGGGACAGGCTACGAGCAGTACTTC.

There are many counts of this clonotype. The chain links TRBV4-3 to TRBJ2-2; the match to TRBD2 covers 9 bases. Germline V gives CDR1 LGHNA, CDR2 YSLEER. V was clipped by 1 base and J by 4 bases; unmatched bases: 4. This CDR3 spans 16 amino acids. The CDR3 loop reads CASSQVAGVGTGELFF. The CDR3, as DNA: TGCGCCAGCAGCCAAGTAGCGGGGGTAGGCACCGGGGAGCTGTTTTTT.

This clonotype has a handful of counts. V is TRBV6-1 and J is TRBJ1-1, with D possibly matching TRBD1 (5 bases). Germline loops: CDR1 MNHNS, CDR2 SASEGT. There are 12 residues in the CDR3. V was pared by 3 bases and J by 8 bases, with 10 bases between. CDR3 sequence: CASSDFRDEAFF. CDR3 DNA: TGTGCCAGCAGTGATTTCCGGGACGAAGCTTTCTTT.

This clonotype was detected many times. The rearrangement joins TRBV7-8 to TRBJ2-1; D ambiguous. Germline V gene lookup returns CDR1 SGHVS and CDR2 FQNEAQ. Trimming left V 5 bases short and J 0 bases short, with 11 bases between. The CDR3 is made up of 15 amino acids. In DNA form, the CDR3 reads TGTGCCAGCAGCCCACCTTCATCCTCCTACAATGAGCAGTTCTTC. This gives the protein CASSPPSSSYNEQFF.

This clonotype was observed a handful of times. This chain joins TRBV24-1 and TRBJ2-1, with D uncertain. This CDR3 is 17 amino acids long. Germline lookup yields CDR1 KGHDR and CDR2 SFDVKD. V shed 4 bases and J shed 0 bases, with 15 bases lying between them. This CDR3 is CATSETARVVSYNEQFF. The DNA of the CDR3 is TGTGCCACCAGTGAAACTGCCCGGGTCGTCTCCTACAATGAGCAGTTCTTC.

In its sample, this clonotype was seen many times. This sequence joins TRBV6-5 and TRBJ1-2; TRBD1 matches 7 bases. V lost 4 bases, J lost 7 bases, and 6 bases stayed unmatched. The V gene's germline CDR1 is MNHEY and CDR2 SVGAGI. This CDR3 has 13 amino acids. As DNA, the CDR3 is TGTGCCAGCAGTTCATCGACAGGGTTTGGCTACACCTTC. It specifies CASSSSTGFGYTF.

Only a few counts were recorded for this clonotype. V gene TRBV7-2 combines with J gene TRBJ1-1; D might be TRBD1 (5 bases). Germline lookup yields CDR1 SGHTA and CDR2 FQGNSA. CDR3 size: 14 residues. Trimming removed 5 bases at V and 5 bases at J, with 15 bases between. CDR3: CASSLKRGRTEAFF. In DNA, the CDR3 is TGTGCCAGCAGCCTAAAGAGGGGTCGGACTGAAGCTTTCTTT.